This T cell receptor (beta chain) was identified during a study of shared clonotypes between healthy human individuals. The method was immunoSEQ multiplex PCR; TCRdb's version includes in-frame clones alone and lacks a portion of them. The sample yields around 1.1 million clones, 70% to 85% seen once. Per the germline V gene, CDR1 is MDHEN and CDR2 is SYDVKM. J was trimmed by 2 bases and V by 0 bases; bases with no gene match: 5. This CDR3 region has 18 residues. The clonotype comes from a man between 18 and 35 years old in good health. Some clones in this sample may be carry-over from other donors' samples. The sequenced sample was memory CD4+ T cells from PBMCs. This sample's subset: CD45RA-negative fraction. This chain joins TRBV28 and TRBJ2-6; 9 bases fit TRBD2. CDR3 region: CASSLWAGGLTGANVLTF. CDR3 sequence (DNA): TGTGCCAGCAGTTTATGGGCGGGAGGGCTAACTGGGGCCAACGTCCTGACTTTC.